One and the same sample provided the 24 T cell receptor beta chains below, sequenced in a study of blood T cell repertoires in COVID-19. Libraries were prepared by immunoSEQ multiplex PCR; TCRdb keeps only in-frame clonotypes and omits some of them. This table holds under 200,000 clones, about 83% found once. Sequencing was done on a sample of peripheral blood. These receptor sequences come from a woman in her 70s with COVID-19, enrolled during active disease.

The chain employs TRBV9 and TRBJ2-1, with TRBD1 as a possible D gene (8 bases). This CDR3 contains 14 residues. The V gene lost 3 bases and the J gene lost 4 bases, with 11 bases spanning the gap. The germline CDR1 and CDR2 sequences are SGDLS and YYNGEE. CDR3 residues: CASSERDRYNEQFF. CDR3 coding DNA: TGTGCCAGCAGCGAGCGGGACAGGTACAATGAGCAGTTCTTC.

The chain recombines TRBV28 with TRBJ2-7; maybe TRBD2 (6 bases). The V gene's germline CDR1 is MDHEN and CDR2 SYDVKM. V gave up 5 bases and J gave up 2 bases, with 19 bases separating them. This CDR3 is built from 16 residues. DNA for the CDR3: TGTGCCAGCAGTCCCGGGGGATCGATTCGTCCCTACGAGCAGTACTTC. Protein product: CASSPGGSIRPYEQYF. The full variable domain, its missing parts supplied by reference TRBV28 and TRBJ2-7, is DVKVTQSSRYLVKRTGEKVFLECVQDMDHENMFWYRQDPGLGLRLIYFSYDVKMKEKGDIPEGYSVSREKKERFSLILESASTNQTSMYLCASSPGGSIRPYEQYFGPGTRLTVT.

The CDR3 DNA follows: TGTGCCAGTAGTATAGTCCGTTCGAGGCTAGCGGTAACCACAGATACGCAGTATTTT. It translates to CASSIVRSRLAVTTDTQYF. The V call is TRBV19, the J call TRBJ2-3, with 7 bases fitting TRBD2. There are 19 residues in the CDR3. The ends lost 1 base at V and 2 bases at J; junction bases unmatched: 15. Germline V gives CDR1 LNHDA, CDR2 SQIVND (reference sequence).

The chain has TRBV30 and TRBJ1-5, with 11 bases fitting TRBD1. The germline CDR1 and CDR2 sequences are GTSNPN and SVGIG (reference sequence). This CDR3 spans 14 amino acids. J gave up 6 bases and V 5 bases, and 6 bases lay outside the gene matches. Written as DNA, the CDR3 is TGTGCCTGGGCACGGACAGGGGGCGGTCAGCCCCAGCATTTT. The encoded protein is CAWARTGGGQPQHF.

This clone was seen more than once but under ten times. V gene TRBV3-1 (or the pseudogene TRBV3-2) combines with J gene TRBJ1-5, with D maybe TRBD1 (6 bases). Germline V gene lookup returns CDR1 LGHDT and CDR2 YNNKEL (reference sequence). The CDR3 contains 14 residues. The V gene lost 1 base and the J gene lost 8 bases, with 12 bases spanning the gap. Written as DNA, the CDR3 is TGTGCCAGCAGCCAAGGTCCAGGGGTTAAGCCCCAGCATTTT. Residues: CASSQGPGVKPQHF.

This clone was observed a handful of times. The V gene is TRBV25-1, the J gene TRBJ2-7; weak D call: TRBD1 (5 bases). Germline V gives CDR1 MGHDK, CDR2 SYGVNS. Trimming pared 2 bases from V and 5 bases from J, leaving 10 bases between. CDR3 size: 13 residues. This CDR3 reads CASSEQGIDEQYF. CDR3 DNA: TGTGCCAGCAGTGAACAGGGAATTGACGAGCAGTACTTC.

The chain links TRBV18 to TRBJ1-5; D is possibly TRBD1 (6 bases). V lost 6 bases to trimming and J lost 0 bases, with 21 bases between them. CDR1 is KGHSH, CDR2 LQKENI, per germline. The CDR3 covers 18 residues. The CDR3 region has the DNA TGTGCCAGCTCCCCAGTTGGGCCCGGGACAAATAGCAATCAGCCCCAGCATTTT. As protein: CASSPVGPGTNSNQPQHF.

The chain combines TRBV6-4 with TRBJ2-1; D may be TRBD2 (6 bases). V was clipped by 5 bases and J by 5 bases, with 10 bases between them. Germline assignment: CDR1 MRHNA and CDR2 SNTAGT. CDR3 length: 13 amino acids. The DNA for the CDR3 is TGTGCCAGCAGTACTAGGACTAACAATGAGCAGTTCTTC. Protein sequence: CASSTRTNNEQFF.

This chain links TRBV11-1 with TRBJ2-7, with TRBD1 as a possible D gene (6 bases). This CDR3 has 15 residues. V lost 5 bases, J lost 6 bases, and 20 bases lay in between. Germline values: CDR1 SGHAT, CDR2 FQDESV (reference sequence). The DNA of the CDR3 is TGTGCCAGCAGCCGCGTTTTGGGGGCGGGTGGCGAGCAGTACTTC. This gives the protein CASSRVLGAGGEQYF.

V usage is TRBV11-3 and J usage is TRBJ2-2, with 8 bases identical to TRBD2. This CDR3 comprises 19 residues. Germline-derived CDR1 and CDR2 are SGHNT and YENEEA. V lost 0 bases and J lost 0; bases outside the gene matches: 9. This CDR3 reads CASSLDPRTSGANTGELFF. As DNA, the CDR3 is TGTGCCAGCAGCTTAGATCCGCGAACTAGCGGTGCGAACACCGGGGAGCTGTTTTTT.

The chain employs TRBV5-1 and TRBJ2-2; TRBD2 agrees at 11 bases. With V trimmed by 4 bases and J by 3 bases, 2 bases remained unmatched. The CDR3 consists of 15 residues. The V gene's germline CDR1 is SGHRS and CDR2 YFSETQ. CDR3 DNA sequence: TGCGCCAGCAGCATTAGCGGGGGGGACACCGGGGAGCTGTTTTTT. Translating it yields CASSISGGDTGELFF. Supplemented by reference TRBV5-1 and TRBJ2-2, the full variable domain reads KAGVTQTPRYLIKTRGQQVTLSCSPISGHRSVSWYQQTPGQGLQFLFEYFSETQRNKGNFPGRFSGRQFSNSRSEMNVSTLELGDSALYLCASSISGGDTGELFFGEGSRLTVL.

V gene TRBV27 combines with J gene TRBJ1-2, with 10 bases that match TRBD1. The CDR3 has 14 amino acids. Germline CDR1 and CDR2: MNHEY and SMNVEV (reference sequence). V trimming: 6 bases; J trimming: 8 bases; junction bases outside the gene matches: 9. The CDR3 nucleotides are TGTGCCAGCAGGGGCCGGGACAGGGGATTCGGCTACACCTTC. Translation: CASRGRDRGFGYTF.

This clone was seen once. The rearrangement links TRBV19 to TRBJ1-5; possibly TRBD1 for D (6 bases). Per germline, CDR1 LNHDA and CDR2 SQIVND (reference sequence). Trimming shortened V by 6 bases and J by 3 bases, and 9 bases separated the two germline ends. This CDR3 region has 13 residues. CDR3 DNA: TGTGCCAGTAGCTGGGGGCTCAATCAGCCCCAGCATTTT. Its translation is CASSWGLNQPQHF.

The chain joins TRBV10-2 to TRBJ1-2, with 10 bases matching TRBD1. Germline CDR1 reads WSHSY; CDR2 reads SAAADI. After removal of 6 bases from V and 6 bases from J, the junction contained 10 bases not matched to a gene. CDR3 length: 15 amino acids. As DNA, the CDR3 is TGCGCCAGCAGGGCCGACAGGGGGCTAAGGAATGGCTACACCTTC. Protein: CASRADRGLRNGYTF.

The V gene is TRBV5-1, the J gene TRBJ2-3, with a tentative D call TRBD1 (5 bases). CDR1 is SGHRS, CDR2 YFSETQ, per germline. The CDR3 has 15 amino acids. The V and J ends lost 4 bases and 4 bases respectively, with 16 bases between them. The CDR3 region is CASSPQVSGSDTQYF. The CDR3, as DNA: TGCGCCAGCAGCCCGCAAGTATCAGGGTCAGATACGCAGTATTTT.

This chain uses TRBV5-1 with TRBJ2-2; 13 bases line up with TRBD2. The CDR3 loop spans 16 amino acids. Germline CDR1 is SGHRS and CDR2 is YFSETQ. V lost 4 bases, J lost 6 bases, and 6 bases stayed unmatched. The CDR3 here is CASSNPTSGGAGELFF. CDR3 nucleotide sequence: TGCGCCAGCAGCAACCCTACTAGCGGGGGGGCCGGGGAGCTGTTTTTT.

As DNA, the CDR3 is TGTGCCAGCAGCTTGCTAGCGGGGGGGATTACGAACACCGGGGAGCTGTTTTTT. It codes for CASSLLAGGITNTGELFF. The chain employs TRBV5-5 and TRBJ2-2; TRBD2 matches 12 bases. Germline assignment: CDR1 SGHKS and CDR2 YYEKEE (reference sequence). The ends lost 1 base at V and 0 bases at J; junction bases unmatched: 4. CDR3 length equals 18 residues. The full variable domain, its missing parts supplied by reference TRBV5-5 and TRBJ2-2, is DAGVTQSPTHLIKTRGQQVTLRCSPISGHKSVSWYQQVLGQGPQFIFQYYEKEERGRGNFPDRFSARQFPNYSSELNVNALLLGDSALYLCASSLLAGGITNTGELFFGEGSRLTVL.

V gene TRBV11-2 combines with J gene TRBJ1-5, with 8 positions matching TRBD1. Germline CDR1 is SGHAT and CDR2 is FQNNGV. V lost 1 base to trimming and J lost 1 base; unmatched junction nucleotides: 0. The CDR3 is 15 residues long. The DNA for the CDR3 is TGTGCCAGCAGCTTAGGGACAGGGAGCAATCAGCCCCAGCATTTT. It is translated as CASSLGTGSNQPQHF.

In this sample, this clone turned up a few times. This chain connects TRBV27 to TRBJ2-2, with TRBD1 as a possible D gene (5 bases). The CDR3 sequence is 17 residues long. Germline V gene data show CDR1 as MNHEY and CDR2 as SMNVEV (reference sequence). Trimming removed 6 bases from V and 0 bases from J, with 17 bases in between. The CDR3 bases are TGTGCCAGCAGCCGCCCCTTGGCAGGGACGAACACCGGGGAGCTGTTTTTT. Encoded protein: CASSRPLAGTNTGELFF.

The chain employs TRBV7-9 and TRBJ1-2; 8 nucleotides match TRBD1. From germline, CDR1 is SEHNR and CDR2 FQNEAQ (reference sequence). The V and J ends lost 5 bases and 4 bases, in that order; junction bases with no gene match: 3. The CDR3 contains 13 residues. This CDR3 reads CASSPTGGYGYTF. CDR3 DNA sequence: TGTGCCAGCAGCCCAACAGGGGGCTATGGCTACACCTTC.

In this sample, this clone turned up once. The chain is built from TRBV5-1 and TRBJ2-7; 8 bases line up with TRBD2. The ends lost 4 bases at V and 2 bases at J; junction bases unmatched: 8. CDR1 is SGHRS, CDR2 YFSETQ, per germline. The CDR3 runs to 15 residues. CDR3 nucleotide sequence: TGCGCCAGCAGCCGGGGAACGGGGGGGCCCTACGAGCAGTACTTC. Amino acids: CASSRGTGGPYEQYF. The full variable domain, completed using reference TRBV5-1 and TRBJ2-7, is KAGVTQTPRYLIKTRGQQVTLSCSPISGHRSVSWYQQTPGQGLQFLFEYFSETQRNKGNFPGRFSGRQFSNSRSEMNVSTLELGDSALYLCASSRGTGGPYEQYFGPGTRLTVT.

The CDR3 reads CASSPDRFQPQHF. The CDR3 DNA reads as TGTGCCAGCAGTCCGGACAGGTTCCAGCCCCAGCATTTT. The V and J genes are TRBV6-5 and TRBJ1-5, with 7 bases matching TRBD1. V lost 5 bases and J lost 7; bases outside the gene matches: 5. CDR3 length equals 13 residues. Germline V CDR1 and CDR2: MNHEY, SVGAGI.

This sequence joins TRBV7-3 and TRBJ1-5; tentatively, D is TRBD1 (6 bases). Trimming left V 4 bases short and J 4 bases short, with 8 bases between. In germline, CDR1 is SGHTA, CDR2 FQGTGA. The CDR3 consists of 13 residues. The CDR3, as DNA: TGTGCCAGCAGCTGGACAGTAAATCAGCCCCAGCATTTT. Residues: CASSWTVNQPQHF.

The chain is built from TRBV4-1 and TRBJ2-3; TRBD2 matches at 15 bases. Germline CDR1 reads MGHRA; CDR2 reads YSYEKL. The CDR3 extends over 17 amino acids. V shed 1 base and J 6 bases; nucleotides not matched to a gene: 5. CDR3 loop: CASSQGGLAGGTDTQYF. CDR3 bases: TGCGCCAGCAGCCAAGGTGGACTAGCGGGGGGGACCGATACGCAGTATTTT.